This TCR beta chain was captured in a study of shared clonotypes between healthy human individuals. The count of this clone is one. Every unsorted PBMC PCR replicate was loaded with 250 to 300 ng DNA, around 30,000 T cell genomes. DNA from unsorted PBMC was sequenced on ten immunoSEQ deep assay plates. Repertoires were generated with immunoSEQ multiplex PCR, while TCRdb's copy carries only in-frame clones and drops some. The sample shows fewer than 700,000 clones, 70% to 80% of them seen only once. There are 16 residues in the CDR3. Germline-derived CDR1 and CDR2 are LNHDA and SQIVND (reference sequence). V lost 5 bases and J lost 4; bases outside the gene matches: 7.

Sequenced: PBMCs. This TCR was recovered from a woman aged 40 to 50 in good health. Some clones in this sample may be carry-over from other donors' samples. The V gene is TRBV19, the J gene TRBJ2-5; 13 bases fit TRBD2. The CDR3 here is CASSPEGLAGRETQYF. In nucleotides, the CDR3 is TGTGCCAGTAGTCCTGAGGGACTAGCGGGACGAGAGACCCAGTACTTC.